This paragraph reports one T cell receptor beta chain. Its antigen is not identified. The data originate from a study of shared clonotypes between healthy human individuals. Whole-study findings and limits: Sequencing depth was expected to influence donor clonotype sharing. Large sequencing depth failed to make sorted-subset sequencing complete, rarefaction showed.

The method was immunoSEQ multiplex PCR; TCRdb's version includes in-frame clones alone and lacks a portion of them. The sample yields 2.5 million or so clones, more than 90% seen once. Investigators divided CD4+ cells into CD45RA+ naive and CD45RA-negative memory subsets. The CDR3 has 15 residues. V shed 4 bases and J shed 0 bases, with 9 bases lying between them. CDR1 is LNHNV and CDR2 is YYDKDF in the germline V gene (reference sequence). The chain recombines TRBV15 with TRBJ2-2; D is ambiguous. This clonotype was obtained from a man aged 18 to 35 in good health. The sample comprised naive CD4+ T cells sorted from blood. The subset here: CD45RA+ positively selected. This CDR3 reads CATSMALANTGELFF. CDR3 sequence (DNA): TGTGCCACCAGCATGGCGCTAGCGAACACCGGGGAGCTGTTTTTT. Filled out from reference TRBV15 and TRBJ2-2, the complete variable domain reads DAMVIQNPRYQVTQFGKPVTLSCSQTLNHNVMYWYQQKSSQAPKLLFHYYDKDFNNEADTPDNFQSRRPNTSFCFLDIRSPGLGDTAMYLCATSMALANTGELFFGEGSRLTVL.